The clone carrying this T cell receptor (beta chain) was observed at least ten times. These data are taken from a study of CD8 T cells in ankylosing spondylitis. Trimming left V 6 bases short and J 7 bases short, with 18 bases between. Germline lookup yields CDR1 DFQATT and CDR2 SNEGSKA (reference sequence). The CDR3 runs to 14 residues. TCRdb processed the 5' RACE reads anew with MiXCR; each CDR3 protein has one entry. The sample lists under 250,000 distinct CDR3 sequences; 7.5% to 9.5% were seen once. Sequencing was carried out using blood, either unsorted or a sorted T cell fraction (not recorded which). V is TRBV20-1 and J is TRBJ2-2; D might be TRBD2 (7 bases). This receptor was obtained from a female donor with ankylosing spondylitis or in good health (not recorded which). The CDR3 is CSAWSGGAGGELFF. CDR3 nucleotides: TGCAGTGCCTGGTCGGGGGGCGCGGGCGGGGAGCTGTTTTTT.